This is a list of T cell receptor beta chains from one sample in a study of beta chain features in type 1 diabetes. TCRdb keeps only in-frame clones here, not all; method: immunoSEQ multiplex PCR. This table has about 320,000 clones, 12% to 15% appearing once. What was sequenced was central memory CD4+ T cells from blood. The receptors derive from a young man in good health. Both conserved end residues are part of each CDR3. Each record gives: CDR3 DNA, CDR3 protein, D gene, clone size, V gene, J gene. A D gene is named only where the DNA matches it firmly. The size entry is marked missing in some rows and otherwise reads once, few, many or a size class.

CDR3nt: TGTGCCGTCCGGGACCTTTCCCGGGGGGAGCAGTTCTTC
CDR3aa: CAVRDLSRGEQFF
d_gene: -
abundance: -
v_gene: TRBV6-1
j_gene: TRBJ2-1

CDR3nt: TGTGCCAGCAGCTTGTTCAGTACTGAAGCTTTCTTT
CDR3aa: CASSLFSTEAFF
d_gene: -
abundance: few
v_gene: TRBV7-6
j_gene: TRBJ1-1

CDR3nt: TGTGCCAGCCGTTCGGCGGCGGGCTCTCCGAGCAGAAACACCATATATTTT
CDR3aa: CASRSAAGSPSRNTIYF
d_gene: -
abundance: few
v_gene: TRBV7-6
j_gene: TRBJ1-3

CDR3nt: TGCGCCAGCAGCCTGGACGGCTCTTTTAACTATGGCTACACCTTC
CDR3aa: CASSLDGSFNYGYTF
d_gene: -
abundance: -
v_gene: TRBV5-1
j_gene: TRBJ1-2

CDR3nt: TGTGCCAGCAGCCCCGGCCCAGGGAGAGGGGCCAACGTCCTGACTTTC
CDR3aa: CASSPGPGRGANVLTF
d_gene: -
abundance: many
v_gene: TRBV7-2
j_gene: TRBJ2-6

CDR3nt: TGTGCCAGCAGCTTATTGGGGCAAACCCAAGAGACCCAGTACTTC
CDR3aa: CASSLLGQTQETQYF
d_gene: -
abundance: few
v_gene: TRBV7-9
j_gene: TRBJ2-5

CDR3nt: TGTGCCAGCAGCTTGGGACAGTTCAATCAGCCCCAGCATTTT
CDR3aa: CASSLGQFNQPQHF
d_gene: -
abundance: few
v_gene: TRBV5-6
j_gene: TRBJ1-5

CDR3nt: TGTGCCAGCAGTTCGGTGGCCGGGGCCTCCTACGAGCAGTACTTC
CDR3aa: CASSSVAGASYEQYF
d_gene: -
abundance: few
v_gene: TRBV11-2
j_gene: TRBJ2-7

CDR3nt: TGTGCCAGCAAAGTACCAGGGGCGGGCACTGAAGCTTTCTTT
CDR3aa: CASKVPGAGTEAFF
d_gene: -
abundance: -
v_gene: TRBV7-2
j_gene: TRBJ1-1

CDR3nt: TGTGCCAGCGACCGGGTCGGGGGGGCACTGGAGACCCAGTACTTC
CDR3aa: CASDRVGGALETQYF
d_gene: TRBD2
abundance: few
v_gene: TRBV7-7
j_gene: TRBJ2-5

CDR3nt: TGTGCCAGCAGTTTAGCGGGGTCCTATGGCTACACCTTC
CDR3aa: CASSLAGSYGYTF
d_gene: -
abundance: many
v_gene: TRBV27
j_gene: TRBJ1-2

CDR3nt: TGTGCCAGTACATTGGGGCTAAACACTGAAGCTTTCTTT
CDR3aa: CASTLGLNTEAFF
d_gene: -
abundance: many
v_gene: TRBV19
j_gene: TRBJ1-1

CDR3nt: TGTGCCAGCAGCCGGGGACAGCACACAGATACGCAGTATTTT
CDR3aa: CASSRGQHTDTQYF
d_gene: TRBD1
abundance: many
v_gene: TRBV9
j_gene: TRBJ2-3

CDR3nt: TGTGCCAGCACCCAGTTTTTGACAGGGGGCGGCGGGGAGCTGTTTTTT
CDR3aa: CASTQFLTGGGGELFF
d_gene: TRBD1
abundance: few
v_gene: TRBV5-4
j_gene: TRBJ2-2

CDR3nt: TGCGCCAGCAGCCCTGGACAGGGTGGAAGTGGCTACACCTTC
CDR3aa: CASSPGQGGSGYTF
d_gene: TRBD1
abundance: -
v_gene: TRBV4-3
j_gene: TRBJ1-2

CDR3nt: TGTGCCAGCAGCACCCGGGGGGACTCGAACACCGGGGAGCTGTTTTTT
CDR3aa: CASSTRGDSNTGELFF
d_gene: TRBD2
abundance: few
v_gene: TRBV7-8
j_gene: TRBJ2-2

CDR3nt: TGTGCCAGCAGCCCCGACAGGGGGGGAAATTCACCCCTCCACTTT
CDR3aa: CASSPDRGGNSPLHF
d_gene: TRBD1
abundance: few
v_gene: TRBV7-2
j_gene: TRBJ1-6

CDR3nt: TGTGCCAGCAGCGTAGGGACTGATATGAACACCGGGGAGCTGTTTTTT
CDR3aa: CASSVGTDMNTGELFF
d_gene: -
abundance: few
v_gene: TRBV9
j_gene: TRBJ2-2

CDR3nt: TGTGCCAGCAGCCAAGAGTTTCGGCGGGGATCGGCCGGAAACACCATATATTTT
CDR3aa: CASSQEFRRGSAGNTIYF
d_gene: -
abundance: -
v_gene: TRBV4-2
j_gene: TRBJ1-3

CDR3nt: TGTGCCAGCAGTTTATCCTTTGGACAGGGGGGATACGAGCAGTACTTC
CDR3aa: CASSLSFGQGGYEQYF
d_gene: TRBD1
abundance: few
v_gene: TRBV6-5
j_gene: TRBJ2-7

CDR3nt: TGTGCCAGCAGCTTAGATGGTCGAGGGGGAGACACTGAAGCTTTCTTT
CDR3aa: CASSLDGRGGDTEAFF
d_gene: -
abundance: -
v_gene: TRBV11-3
j_gene: TRBJ1-1

CDR3nt: TGTGCCAGCAGCTCCCGGGACAGGGCGAACGAAAAACTGTTTTTT
CDR3aa: CASSSRDRANEKLFF
d_gene: TRBD1
abundance: few
v_gene: TRBV5-4
j_gene: TRBJ1-4

CDR3nt: TGCGCCAGCAGCCAAGACGTAGTTAGGCAGGCTACCTCAATTTCACCCCTCCACTTT
CDR3aa: CASSQDVVRQATSISPLHF
d_gene: -
abundance: few
v_gene: TRBV4-3
j_gene: TRBJ1-6